Listed below are T cell receptor beta chains from one sample, sequenced in a study of blood T cell repertoires in COVID-19. Here immunoSEQ multiplex PCR was the method, and the copy in TCRdb shows in-frame clones only, minus some. The data contain roughly 280,000 clones, more than 75% of them seen just once; the ten biggest clones take up approximately 8.2%. Material: peripheral blood. The source is a man aged 35-49 years with active or convalescent COVID-19. Both conserved end residues are part of each CDR3. The D gene is left open where the match is weak. Some rows mark clone size as missing; the rest say once, few, many or name a class of expanded clone.

>TRBV30|TRBJ2-6|-|-
CAWSSSGANVLTF
TGTGCCTGGAGCAGCTCTGGGGCCAACGTCCTGACTTTC
>TRBV19|TRBJ2-3|TRBD1|-
CASSSPGTVADTQYF
TGTGCCAGTAGTTCCCCCGGGACAGTAGCAGATACGCAGTATTTT
>TRBV27|TRBJ1-5|-|-
CASSFWQGSNQPQHF
TGTGCCAGCAGTTTTTGGCAGGGGAGTAATCAGCCCCAGCATTTT
>TRBV19|TRBJ1-4|-|-
CASGGTQGPPEKLFF
TGTGCCAGTGGGGGGACCCAGGGACCCCCCGAAAAACTGTTTTTT
>TRBV20-1|TRBJ2-7|TRBD2|-
CSARDGRGQYF
TGCAGTGCTAGAGATGGGAGGGGGCAGTACTTC
>TRBV18|TRBJ2-1|-|-
CASSLRGNEQFF
TGTGCCAGCTCACTCAGGGGCAATGAGCAGTTCTTC
>TRBV4-2|TRBJ1-5|-|few
CASSQVDGVEDQPQHF
TGTGCCAGCAGCCAAGTTGACGGGGTGGAGGATCAGCCCCAGCATTTT
>TRBV5-1|TRBJ1-1|TRBD1|-
CASSGAGQGATEAFF
TGCGCCAGCAGCGGCGCGGGGCAGGGGGCGACTGAAGCTTTCTTT
>TRBV19|TRBJ1-3|-|-
CASMDSSSGNTIYF
TGTGCCAGCATGGACAGCTCCTCTGGAAACACCATATATTTT
>TRBV20-1|TRBJ2-3|TRBD2|-
CSASRLAGGASTDTQYF
TGCAGTGCTAGTCGGCTAGCGGGGGGAGCTAGCACAGATACGCAGTATTTT
>TRBV7-3|TRBJ2-1|TRBD2|once
CASSPDAGGSYNEQFF
TGTGCCAGCAGCCCCGACGCGGGAGGATCCTACAATGAGCAGTTCTTC
>TRBV15|TRBJ1-5|TRBD1|once
CATAGGGNQPQHF
TGTGCCACCGCAGGGGGCGGCAATCAGCCCCAGCATTTT
>TRBV27|TRBJ2-3|TRBD2|-
CASSKAGGATDTQYF
TGTGCCAGCAGCAAAGCGGGGGGGGCGACAGATACGCAGTATTTT
>TRBV10-1|TRBJ2-5|TRBD2|-
CASNTGTSGRVETQYF
TGCGCCAGCAATACCGGGACTAGCGGGAGGGTGGAGACCCAGTACTTC
>TRBV27|TRBJ2-7|TRBD2|once
CASSMSLAAYEQYF
TGTGCCAGCAGTATGAGTCTAGCGGCCTACGAGCAGTACTTC
>TRBV28|TRBJ2-7|TRBD2|few
CASSFISGGAGEQYF
TGTGCCAGCAGTTTTATTAGCGGGGGGGCTGGCGAGCAGTACTTC
>TRBV5-6|TRBJ2-4|-|-
CASSLLGAKNIQYF
TGTGCCAGCAGCTTGTTGGGAGCAAAAAACATTCAGTACTTC
>TRBV12-3/TRBV12-4|TRBJ2-5|TRBD1|-
CASSLYRGETQYF
TGTGCCAGCAGTTTATACAGGGGCGAGACCCAGTACTTC
>TRBV4-1|TRBJ2-7|-|-
CASSPGGGGSYEQYF
TGCGCCAGCAGCCCGGGTGGGGGCGGGAGTTACGAGCAGTACTTC
>TRBV7-9|TRBJ2-3|-|-
CASSPLQRSQYF
TGTGCCAGCAGCCCGCTCCAGCGTTCGCAGTATTTT
>TRBV11-3|TRBJ2-3|TRBD2|-
CASSLNSGSLDTQYF
TGTGCCAGCAGCTTAAATAGCGGGAGTCTAGATACGCAGTATTTT